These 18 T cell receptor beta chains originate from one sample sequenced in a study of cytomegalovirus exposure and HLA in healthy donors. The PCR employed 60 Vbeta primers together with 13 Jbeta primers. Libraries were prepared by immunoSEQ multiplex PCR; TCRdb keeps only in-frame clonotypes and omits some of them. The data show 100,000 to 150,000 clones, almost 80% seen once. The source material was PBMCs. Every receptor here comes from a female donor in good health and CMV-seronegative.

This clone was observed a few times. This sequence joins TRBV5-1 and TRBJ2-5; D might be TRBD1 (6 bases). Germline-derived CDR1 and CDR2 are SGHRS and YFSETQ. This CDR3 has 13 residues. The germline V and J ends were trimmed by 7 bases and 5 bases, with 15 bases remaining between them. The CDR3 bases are TGCGCCAGCGGGGGCCAGGGACATGAGACCCAGTACTTC. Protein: CASGGQGHETQYF.

The CDR3 DNA reads as TGTGCCAGCAGCTTAGATCGAAGCGGGATGGGCAATGAGCAGTTCTTC. Amino acids: CASSLDRSGMGNEQFF. V usage is TRBV11-2 and J usage is TRBJ2-1; TRBD2 matches at 7 bases. V lost 0 bases to trimming and J lost 6 bases; unmatched junction nucleotides: 8. The CDR3 runs 16 residues. Looked up from germline, CDR1 is SGHAT and CDR2 is FQNNGV.

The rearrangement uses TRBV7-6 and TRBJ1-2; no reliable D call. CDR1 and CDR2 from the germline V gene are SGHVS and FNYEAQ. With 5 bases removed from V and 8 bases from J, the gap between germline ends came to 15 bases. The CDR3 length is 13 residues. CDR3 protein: CASSLVGLRGYTF. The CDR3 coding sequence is TGTGCCAGCAGCCTCGTCGGGTTGCGAGGCTACACCTTC.

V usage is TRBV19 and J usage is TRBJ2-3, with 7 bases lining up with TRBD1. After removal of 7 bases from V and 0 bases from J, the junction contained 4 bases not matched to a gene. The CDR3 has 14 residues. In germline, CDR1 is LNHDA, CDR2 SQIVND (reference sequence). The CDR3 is CASTPTGSTDTQYF. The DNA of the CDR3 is TGTGCCAGTACCCCGACAGGGAGCACAGATACGCAGTATTTT.

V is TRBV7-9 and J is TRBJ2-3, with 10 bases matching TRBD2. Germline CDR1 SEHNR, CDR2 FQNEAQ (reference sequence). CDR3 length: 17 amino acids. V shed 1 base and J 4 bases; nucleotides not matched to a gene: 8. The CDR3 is CASSLGRTLAGADTQYF. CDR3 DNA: TGTGCCAGCAGCTTAGGCCGAACTCTAGCGGGAGCAGATACGCAGTATTTT.

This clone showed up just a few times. CDR3 protein: CASSEGGFSLHF. The DNA for the CDR3 is TGTGCCAGCAGTGAAGGGGGGTTCTCCCTCCACTTT. The gene calls are TRBV25-1 and TRBJ1-6; D may be TRBD1 (5 bases). The CDR3 contains 12 residues. The germline V gene encodes CDR1 MGHDK and CDR2 SYGVNS. V lost 2 bases to trimming and J lost 14 bases, with 10 bases between them.

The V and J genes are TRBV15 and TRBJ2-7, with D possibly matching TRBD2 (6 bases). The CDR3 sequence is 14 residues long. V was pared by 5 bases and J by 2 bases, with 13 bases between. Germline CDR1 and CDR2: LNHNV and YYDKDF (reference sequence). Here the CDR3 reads CATSFGGPPYEQYF. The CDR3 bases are TGTGCCACCAGCTTCGGAGGGCCCCCCTACGAGCAGTACTTC.

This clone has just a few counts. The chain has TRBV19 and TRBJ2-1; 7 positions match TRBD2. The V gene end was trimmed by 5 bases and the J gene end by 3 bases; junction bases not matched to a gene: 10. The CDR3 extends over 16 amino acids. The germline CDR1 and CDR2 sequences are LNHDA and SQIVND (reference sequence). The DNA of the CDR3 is TGTGCCAGTAGTTCCTGGACTAGTTCCATCTACAATGAGCAGTTCTTC. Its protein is CASSSWTSSIYNEQFF.

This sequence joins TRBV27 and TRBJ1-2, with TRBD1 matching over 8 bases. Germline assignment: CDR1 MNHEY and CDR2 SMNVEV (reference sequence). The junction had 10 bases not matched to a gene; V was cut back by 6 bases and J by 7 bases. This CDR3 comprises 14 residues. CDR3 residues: CASSSQGQVGGYTF. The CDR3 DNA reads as TGTGCCAGCAGCTCCCAGGGACAGGTGGGTGGCTACACCTTC.

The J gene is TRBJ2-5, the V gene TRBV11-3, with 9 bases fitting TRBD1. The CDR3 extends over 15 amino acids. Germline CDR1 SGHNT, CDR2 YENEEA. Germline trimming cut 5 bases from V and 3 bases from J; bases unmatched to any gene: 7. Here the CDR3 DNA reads TGTGCCAGCAGCCGGCCGGGACAGGGAAAAGAGACCCAGTACTTC. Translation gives CASSRPGQGKETQYF.

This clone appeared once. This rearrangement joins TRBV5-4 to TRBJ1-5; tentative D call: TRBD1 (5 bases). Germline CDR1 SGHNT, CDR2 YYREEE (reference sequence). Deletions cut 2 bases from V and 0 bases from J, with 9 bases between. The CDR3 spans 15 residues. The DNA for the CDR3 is TGTGCCAGCAGCTTAGGGGATTATAGCAATCAGCCCCAGCATTTT. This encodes CASSLGDYSNQPQHF.

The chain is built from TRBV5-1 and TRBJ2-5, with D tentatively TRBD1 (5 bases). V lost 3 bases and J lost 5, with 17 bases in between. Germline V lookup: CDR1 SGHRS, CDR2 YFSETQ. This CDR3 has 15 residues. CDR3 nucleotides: TGCGCCAGCAGCTCTGGGGCAGGGCCGCTTGAGACCCAGTACTTC. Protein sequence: CASSSGAGPLETQYF.

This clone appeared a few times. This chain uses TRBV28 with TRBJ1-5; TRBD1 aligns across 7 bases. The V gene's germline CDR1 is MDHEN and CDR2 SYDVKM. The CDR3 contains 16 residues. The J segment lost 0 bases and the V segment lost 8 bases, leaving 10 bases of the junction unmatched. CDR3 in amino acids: CASGSRTGYSNQPQHF. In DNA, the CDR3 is TGTGCCAGCGGGTCTAGGACAGGCTATAGCAATCAGCCCCAGCATTTT. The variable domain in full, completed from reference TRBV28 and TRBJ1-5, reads DVKVTQSSRYLVKRTGEKVFLECVQDMDHENMFWYRQDPGLGLRLIYFSYDVKMKEKGDIPEGYSVSREKKERFSLILESASTNQTSMYLCASGSRTGYSNQPQHFGDGTRLSIL.

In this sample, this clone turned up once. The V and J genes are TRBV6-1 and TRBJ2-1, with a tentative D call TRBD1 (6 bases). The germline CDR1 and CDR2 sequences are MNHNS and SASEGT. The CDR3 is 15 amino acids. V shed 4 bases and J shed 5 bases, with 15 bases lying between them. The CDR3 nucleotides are TGTGCCAGCAGTGGCCTACAGGGATGGGACAATGAGCAGTTCTTC. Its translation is CASSGLQGWDNEQFF.

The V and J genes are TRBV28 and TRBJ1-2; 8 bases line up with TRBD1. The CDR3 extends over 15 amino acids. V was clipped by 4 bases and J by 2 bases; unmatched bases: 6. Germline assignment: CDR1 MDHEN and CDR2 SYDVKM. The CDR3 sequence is CASSSQTGENYGYTF. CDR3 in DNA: TGTGCCAGCAGTTCTCAGACAGGGGAAAACTATGGCTACACCTTC.

The CDR3 DNA reads as TGTGCCAGCAGCTTGGCAGTATCCTACGAGCAGTACTTC. This codes for CASSLAVSYEQYF. The chain couples TRBV5-6 to TRBJ2-7; D is unresolved. V was cut by 0 bases and J by 1 base, with 5 bases left in between. The CDR3 extends over 13 amino acids. CDR1 is SGHDT, CDR2 YYEEEE, per germline.

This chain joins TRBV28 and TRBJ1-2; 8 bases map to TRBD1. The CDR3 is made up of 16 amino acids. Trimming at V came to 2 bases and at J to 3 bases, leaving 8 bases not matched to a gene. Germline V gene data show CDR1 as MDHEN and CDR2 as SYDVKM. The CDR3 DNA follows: TGTGCCAGCAGTTTAGGGGGGGAGACAGGGGACTATGGCTACACCTTC. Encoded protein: CASSLGGETGDYGYTF.

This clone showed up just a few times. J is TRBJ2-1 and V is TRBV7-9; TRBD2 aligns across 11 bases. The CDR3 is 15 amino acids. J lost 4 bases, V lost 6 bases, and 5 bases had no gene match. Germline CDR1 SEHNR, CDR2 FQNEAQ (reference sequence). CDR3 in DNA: TGTGCCAGCAGTTTACTAGCGGGAGTTTACAATGAGCAGTTCTTC. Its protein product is CASSLLAGVYNEQFF.